The entry that follows covers one T cell receptor beta chain sequence. Its antigen is as yet unknown. This sample was included in a study of cytomegalovirus exposure and HLA in healthy donors. Study results and limitations: CMV antigen specificity was confirmed in vitro for a few CMV-associated chains. CMV serostatus was the only recorded immune exposure for donors. Rates of TCR association differed by HLA locus in a later analysis, with DRB1 highest and HLA-C lowest. Reports indicate that TCR beta sequences accurately predicted the HLA-A and HLA-B alleles of most subjects.

The study ran its PCR with 60 Vbeta and 13 Jbeta primers. Method: immunoSEQ multiplex PCR; TCRdb's copy keeps in-frame clones and lacks some. The sample yields about 110,000 clones, 55% to 75% seen once. V lost 5 bases and J 4 bases, leaving 11 bases between the germline ends. The CDR3 extends over 13 amino acids. The germline V gene encodes CDR1 SQVTM and CDR2 ANQGSEA. The V gene is TRBV29-1, the J gene TRBJ1-4; unclear D gene. The source material was PBMCs. The receptor's source is a man aged 30 to 39 in good health and CMV-seropositive. DNA for the CDR3: TGCAGCGTTTTCAGAGGACTTAATGAAAAACTGTTTTTT. Translated, it gives CSVFRGLNEKLFF.